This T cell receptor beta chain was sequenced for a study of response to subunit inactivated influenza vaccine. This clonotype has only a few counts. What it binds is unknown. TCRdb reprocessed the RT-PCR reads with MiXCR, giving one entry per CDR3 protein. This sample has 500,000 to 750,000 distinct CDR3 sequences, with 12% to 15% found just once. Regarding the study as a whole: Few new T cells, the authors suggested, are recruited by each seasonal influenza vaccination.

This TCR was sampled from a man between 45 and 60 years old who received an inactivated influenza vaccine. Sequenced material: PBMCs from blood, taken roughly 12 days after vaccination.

The CDR3 region has the DNA TGTGCCAGCAGAATCGTCGGACAGCACACCGGGGAGCTGTTTTTT. It yields the protein CASRIVGQHTGELFF. The chain has TRBV6-2 or TRBV6-3 and TRBJ2-2, with D perhaps matching TRBD1 (6 bases). This CDR3 is built from 15 residues. The ends were cut back, 6 bases at V and 3 bases at J, with 14 bases in the middle. Germline loops: CDR1 MNHEY, CDR2 SVGEGT.